The 13 T cell receptor beta chains presented below share a single source sample, sequenced in a study of shared clonotypes between healthy human individuals. CD45RO-negative, CCR7-selected cells formed the naive CD8 fraction, which excluded terminally differentiated effector memory CD45RA+ cells. Assay: immunoSEQ multiplex PCR; the TCRdb copy retains only in-frame clones and omits some. The table includes roughly 2 million clones, less than 95% detected once. The sequencing input was naive CD8+ T cells sorted from blood. The receptors stem from a man aged 18-30 years in good health.

This rearrangement joins TRBV10-2 to TRBJ2-7; D not certain. The germline V and J ends were trimmed by 10 bases and 2 bases, with 9 bases remaining between them. The germline CDR1 and CDR2 sequences are WSHSY and SAAADI. This CDR3 is 11 amino acids long. CDR3 sequence reads: CATSPTYEQYF. CDR3 DNA sequence: TGCGCCACCTCCCCGACCTACGAGCAGTACTTC.

This rearrangement joins TRBV6-6 to TRBJ1-4, with TRBD1 identical over 7 bases. The CDR3 has 15 residues. Losses at the gene ends were 5 bases for V and 8 bases for J; bases not matched to a gene: 11. Germline loops: CDR1 MNHNY, CDR2 SVGAGI (reference sequence). The CDR3 protein is CASSPRGQGGEKLFF. The CDR3 DNA reads as TGTGCCAGCAGTCCCAGAGGGCAGGGGGGAGAAAAACTGTTTTTT.

The V gene is TRBV27, the J gene TRBJ1-5, with D perhaps matching TRBD1 (5 bases). Trimming stripped 2 bases from V and 4 bases from J, with 15 bases between. Germline CDR1 MNHEY, CDR2 SMNVEV (reference sequence). The CDR3 is 16 residues long. The CDR3 loop is CASSLDSIYQNQPQHF. For the CDR3, the DNA is TGTGCCAGCAGTTTAGACAGTATTTACCAAAATCAGCCCCAGCATTTT.

The chain employs TRBV10-1 and TRBJ2-7; D may be TRBD1 (6 bases). This CDR3 is built from 14 residues. CDR1 and CDR2 from the germline V gene are WNHNN and SYGVQD (reference sequence). V was trimmed by 7 bases and J by 0 bases, leaving 13 bases between them. The CDR3: CASTHTGISYEQYF. The CDR3 bases are TGCGCCAGCACCCATACAGGGATCTCCTACGAGCAGTACTTC.

V is TRBV4-1 and J is TRBJ1-1; 7 bases are a match to TRBD1. The CDR3 runs 16 residues. CDR1 and CDR2 from the germline V gene are MGHRA and YSYEKL. V lost 4 bases, J lost 7 bases, and 15 bases stayed unmatched. This CDR3 is CASSPRQGGGIVEAFF. CDR3 DNA sequence: TGCGCCAGCAGCCCCCGACAGGGCGGGGGAATAGTTGAAGCTTTCTTT.

The rearrangement joins TRBV9 to TRBJ1-1, with no clear D. V was shortened by 0 bases and J by 1 base, with 10 bases between the two germline ends. This CDR3 contains 15 residues. Germline assignment: CDR1 SGDLS and CDR2 YYNGEE. The CDR3 region is CASSVGGGENTEAFF. CDR3 in DNA: TGTGCCAGCAGCGTAGGGGGAGGTGAGAACACTGAAGCTTTCTTT.

Points on this clone: The identical CDR3 is also encoded by other nucleotide sequences in the sample. The chain combines TRBV19 with TRBJ1-2; D gene unclear. The V end was cut by 6 bases, the J end by 5 bases, with 4 bases between. This CDR3 has 10 residues. Germline-derived CDR1 and CDR2 are LNHDA and SQIVND (reference sequence). The CDR3 coding sequence is TGTGCCAGTAGCTCGTATGGCTACACCTTC. Its protein product is CASSSYGYTF.

This clone was found once. The gene calls are TRBV27 and TRBJ2-7; D possibly uses TRBD1 or TRBD2 (5 bases each). V lost 0 bases to trimming and J lost 5 bases, with 14 bases between them. The germline gives CDR1 MNHEY, CDR2 SMNVEV (reference sequence). The CDR3 covers 15 residues. DNA of the CDR3: TGTGCCAGCAGTTTATCGGGGCTCACTAGGGACGAGCAGTACTTC. Its translation is CASSLSGLTRDEQYF.

This chain joins TRBV21-1 and TRBJ1-2; TRBD1 was called by the table and not checked on the DNA. TRBV21-1 constitutes a pseudogene. This CDR3 has 13 amino acids. CDR3: CASNRDRANGYTF. CDR3 DNA sequence: TGTGCCAGCAATCGAGACAGGGCTAATGGCTACACCTTC.

This chain joins TRBV4-3 and TRBJ1-2; weak D call: TRBD1 (6 bases). This CDR3 is built from 16 residues. Trimming cost V 0 bases and J 8 bases, with 19 bases left between them. Germline V gives CDR1 LGHNA, CDR2 YSLEER. The CDR3 sequence: CASSQEGGETRWGYTF. CDR3 bases: TGCGCCAGCAGCCAAGAAGGGGGTGAAACCCGGTGGGGCTACACCTTC.

The sample holds a few counts of this clone. The V and J genes are TRBV2 and TRBJ1-5; TRBD1 aligns across 8 bases. The germline gives CDR1 SNHLY, CDR2 FYNNEI. V lost 4 bases to trimming and J lost 7 bases; unmatched junction nucleotides: 9. The CDR3 contains 15 residues. The CDR3 sequence: CASSGGQGKGQPQHF. In DNA form, the CDR3 reads TGTGCCAGCAGTGGCGGACAGGGTAAAGGACAGCCCCAGCATTTT.

The chain recombines TRBV6-5 with TRBJ2-7; D tentatively reads TRBD1 or TRBD2 (5 bases each). Germline CDR1 is MNHEY and CDR2 is SVGAGI. The CDR3 extends over 13 amino acids. The ends were cut back, 5 bases at V and 0 bases at J, with 8 bases in the middle. The CDR3, as DNA: TGTGCCAGCAGTAGGGACGTCTCCTACGAGCAGTACTTC. Translated: CASSRDVSYEQYF.

The rearrangement uses TRBV6-1 and TRBJ2-3; tentative D call: TRBD2 (6 bases). Trimming removed 1 base at V and 6 bases at J, with 17 bases between. Germline V gene data show CDR1 as MNHNS and CDR2 as SASEGT. This CDR3 has 16 residues. CDR3 sequence: CASSEDGAGEDDTQYF. CDR3 in DNA: TGTGCCAGCAGTGAAGATGGGGCCGGGGAGGATGATACGCAGTATTTT.